This T cell receptor (beta chain) appears in the sequencing data of a study of sequential checkpoint blockade in melanoma (dated by TCRdb to between 2018 and 2020). Background on the whole study: Patients were assigned by 1:1 randomization to either first-line nivolumab followed by ipilimumab (arm A) or ipilimumab followed by nivolumab (arm B). Maintenance nivolumab was given following each of the two trial sequences. DNA from 90 or so pretreatment melanoma tumor samples was subjected to TCRbeta immunosequencing. Matched tumor biopsies were taken from 20 or so patients before treatment and at week 13, after single-agent nivolumab (arm A) or ipilimumab (arm B). The same lesion was the source of around 80% of the matched pre- and post-treatment tumor biopsy pairs. General study outcomes and caveats: Tumor T-cell fraction and clonality were correlated with PD-L1 staining and CD8+ T-cell counts, but not with mutational load. Validation of the response-prediction model combining TCR metrics and mutation burden is needed in larger, independent patient cohorts. Patients with increases in tumor T-cell fraction and clonality by week 13 were approximately 30 times more likely to achieve clinical benefit. Within-arm analyses of tumor T-cell fraction were constrained by small sample sizes and reduced statistical power. In the nivolumab-first arm (arm A), pretreatment tumor TIL clonality was associated with response (P = .04).

What this sample's treatment or condition label stands for: randomized to nivolumab then ipilimumab (arm A) or the reverse (arm B). None of the trial patients had been given prior DNA-damaging chemotherapy. Samples came from patients with melanoma in CheckMate 064, a randomized, open-label phase II trial of sequential checkpoint blockade. Genomic DNA from formalin-fixed paraffin-embedded (FFPE) tissue samples served as the input for tumor TCR sequencing. As for this clone: Its antigen has not been determined. No clone much larger than this one lies a single base away; base qualities are absent.

TCRbeta CDR3 regions were immunosequenced from genomic DNA with the immunoSEQ Assay. Before high-throughput sequencing, the genomic DNA was amplified using bias-controlled multiplex PCR. The paper's processing steps were these. To quantify the absolute abundance of each unique TCRbeta CDR3 region, the sequences were collapsed and filtered. Clonality was defined as 1 minus Pielou's evenness and was calculated using productive rearrangements only. Tumor T-cell fraction was calculated by normalizing TCRbeta template counts to the amount of usable DNA, which was estimated from several housekeeping genes. Clones with significantly greater frequencies in on-treatment versus baseline samples were identified using a previously published method. This immuneACCESS table, as held by TCRdb, lists in-frame sequences with V and J called but not all clones. Of the missing ones, under half trace to an unresolved V gene in checked studies; the others have no known cause. V, J and clone size are those of that table, while D and trimming were read from the DNA. For this sample there are approximately 8,800 clones; 23% appear just once. 11% to 15% of the sample goes to the ten largest clones.

For CDR1 and CDR2, the germline V gene (reference sequence) lists LNHNV and YYDKDF. From the cysteine up to the phenylalanine, the CDR3 has a length of 20 residues. Only the CDR3 DNA stays, 60 bases, in frame from base 1. V is trimmed back by 0 bases and J by 3 bases, and the junction contains 14 bases that no gene match accounts for. The receptor chain draws on TRBV15 and TRBJ2-3, and 11 junction bases match TRBD2. This receptor was obtained from a human donor with melanoma. The sequencing here drew on tumor tissue (inferred from file names), taken from a patient given nivolumab and ipilimumab in sequence. The nucleotide sequence is given as TGTGCCACCAGCAGAGATAGGGGTAGCGGGGGGGCCGGAGTAACAGATACGCAGTATTTT. Its protein reads: CATSRDRGSGGAGVTDTQYF.